The following is a T cell receptor beta chain sequence with its context. This specimen belongs to a study of T cell responses to AZD1222 COVID-19 vaccine. The CDR3 length is 14 residues. CDR1 is MNHNY and CDR2 is SVGAGI in the germline V gene (reference sequence). J lost 4 bases, V lost 6 bases, and 3 bases had no gene match. Generated by immunoSEQ multiplex PCR, the TCRdb table keeps only in-frame clones and is missing some. This repertoire shows tens of thousands of clones, approximately 85% found once; its top ten account for roughly 5%. This rearrangement joins TRBV6-6 to TRBJ1-1, with TRBD1 matching over 12 bases. The source of this sequence is an adult in good health. The input for sequencing was peripheral blood, taken on day 0 of AZD1222 vaccination. The CDR3 reads CASRGQGAGTEAFF. The CDR3 nucleotides are TGTGCCAGCAGGGGACAGGGGGCCGGCACTGAAGCTTTCTTT.